Presented here are 20 T cell receptor beta chains from one specimen sequenced in a study of T cell repertoires in cytomegalovirus infection. One entry per CDR3 protein results from TCRdb running MiXCR on the reads. The repertoire holds more than 400,000 distinct CDR3 sequences, with about 25% as singletons. Specimen: PBMCs. The receptors derive from a human donor in good health (CMV status not recorded). Some clones in this sample may be carry-over from other donors' samples.

This clonotype was detected many times. The chain has TRBV7-2 and TRBJ2-2; no clear D. V lost 5 bases, J lost 4 bases, and 14 bases lay in between. The length of the CDR3 is 15 residues. In germline, CDR1 is SGHTA, CDR2 FQGNSA. DNA of the CDR3: TGTGCCAGCAGCCCGACGTGGATGGGCACCGGGGAGCTGTTTTTT. Amino acid sequence: CASSPTWMGTGELFF.

The CDR3 region has the DNA TGTGCCAGCAGCGGGGCAGGGACTAGCGGCTATACGCAGTATTTT. It translates to CASSGAGTSGYTQYF. This chain connects TRBV7-9 to TRBJ2-3, with TRBD2 identical over 11 bases. J was trimmed by 7 bases and V by 5 bases; bases with no gene match: 8. CDR3 length: 15 amino acids. CDR1 and CDR2 (germline): SEHNR, FQNEAQ (reference sequence). Looking up the rest from reference TRBV7-9 and TRBJ2-3 gives the full variable domain: DTGVSQNPRHKITKRGQNVTFRCDPISEHNRLYWYRQTLGQGPEFLTYFQNEAQLEKSRLLSDRFSAERPKGSFSTLEIQRTEQGDSAMYLCASSGAGTSGYTQYFGPGTRLTVL.

This clonotype showed up many times. The chain combines TRBV7-2 with TRBJ2-5, with unresolved D. The CDR3 sequence is 12 residues long. V was pared by 5 bases and J by 2 bases, with 6 bases between. CDR1 and CDR2 from the germline V gene are SGHTA and FQGNSA. CDR3 amino acids: CASSRVQETQYF. The CDR3 DNA sequence: TGTGCCAGCAGCCGCGTTCAAGAGACCCAGTACTTC. Looking up the rest from reference TRBV7-2 and TRBJ2-5 gives the full variable domain: GAGVSQSPSNKVTEKGKDVELRCDPISGHTALYWYRQSLGQGLEFLIYFQGNSAPDKSGLPSDRFSAERTGGSVSTLTIQRTQQEDSAVYLCASSRVQETQYFGPGTRLLVL.

The chain recombines TRBV20-1 with TRBJ2-5; 7 positions agree with TRBD1. The J segment lost 1 base and the V segment lost 5 bases, leaving 7 bases of the junction unmatched. The CDR3 loop spans 14 amino acids. CDR1 is DFQATT and CDR2 is SNEGSKA in the germline V gene (reference sequence). The CDR3 DNA is TGCAGTGCTGGGCCGGGACAGCTCCAAGAGACCCAGTACTTC. Protein product: CSAGPGQLQETQYF.

In DNA, the CDR3 is TGCGCCAGCAGCCATTTGTTCGATGAGCAGTTCTTC. Translation gives CASSHLFDEQFF. The chain is built from TRBV4-3 and TRBJ2-1, with D unresolved. V was cut by 3 bases and J by 8 bases, with 8 bases left in between. Germline assignment: CDR1 LGHNA and CDR2 YSLEER. This CDR3 region has 12 residues.

This CDR3 is CASSEWTGWDTEAFF. The CDR3 nucleotides read TGTGCCAGCAGTGAATGGACAGGGTGGGACACTGAAGCTTTCTTT. The chain links TRBV28 to TRBJ1-1; TRBD1 matches at 8 bases. Germline CDR1 is MDHEN and CDR2 is SYDVKM. V was pared by 5 bases and J by 3 bases, with 8 bases of the junction left unmatched. The CDR3 covers 15 residues.

This chain uses TRBV20-1 with TRBJ1-1; D is unresolved. The ends were cut back, 3 bases at V and 0 bases at J, with 8 bases in the middle. Germline-derived CDR1 and CDR2 are DFQATT and SNEGSKA (reference sequence). The CDR3 totals 13 residues. CDR3 bases: TGCAGTGCTAGGGAAAATATGAACACTGAAGCTTTCTTT. Its translation is CSARENMNTEAFF.

The chain uses TRBV6-6 and TRBJ2-3; 12 bases are shared with TRBD2. In germline, CDR1 is MNHNY, CDR2 SVGAGI (reference sequence). Trimming cost V 6 bases and J 10 bases; bases outside gene matches: 11. The CDR3 has 15 residues. The CDR3 loop is CASSSSGRGTRAQYF. The CDR3 bases are TGTGCCAGCAGCTCTAGCGGGAGGGGGACGCGAGCGCAGTATTTT.

This clonotype occurred many times. The J gene is TRBJ2-2, the V gene TRBV7-9; 7 positions match TRBD2. The germline CDR1 and CDR2 sequences are SEHNR and FQNEAQ (reference sequence). Trimming at V came to 4 bases and at J to 4 bases, leaving 6 bases not matched to a gene. The CDR3 is 15 amino acids. Here the CDR3 DNA reads TGTGCCAGCAGCTCGACTAGCTCGGTCACCGGGGAGCTGTTTTTT. The encoded protein is CASSSTSSVTGELFF.

This chain connects TRBV14 to TRBJ1-1; D not certain. From germline, CDR1 is SGHDN and CDR2 FVKESK. This CDR3 is built from 14 residues. V gave up 1 base and J gave up 5 bases, with 11 bases separating them. CDR3 in amino acids: CASSQALLGTEAFF. CDR3 bases: TGTGCCAGCAGCCAAGCCCTGCTTGGTACTGAAGCTTTCTTT.

The chain has TRBV27 and TRBJ1-1; perhaps TRBD1 as D (6 bases). The V end was cut by 5 bases, the J end by 7 bases, with 20 bases between. The CDR3 spans 15 residues. The germline CDR1 and CDR2 sequences are MNHEY and SMNVEV (reference sequence). As DNA, the CDR3 is TGTGCCAGCAGTACCCTCCCTTACAGGGTCCATGAAGCTTTCTTT. This codes for CASSTLPYRVHEAFF.

This clonotype was recorded many times. The rearrangement links TRBV28 to TRBJ1-4, with D unresolved. Trimming pared 5 bases from V and 1 base from J, leaving 20 bases between. Per the germline V gene, CDR1 is MDHEN and CDR2 is SYDVKM. The CDR3 runs 18 residues. The CDR3 DNA is TGTGCCAGCAGTCTAGGTTTGGGAATGAGGGTAACTAATGAAAAACTGTTTTTT. Amino acids: CASSLGLGMRVTNEKLFF. The full variable domain, with the rest looked up from reference TRBV28 and TRBJ1-4, is DVKVTQSSRYLVKRTGEKVFLECVQDMDHENMFWYRQDPGLGLRLIYFSYDVKMKEKGDIPEGYSVSREKKERFSLILESASTNQTSMYLCASSLGLGMRVTNEKLFFGSGTQLSVL.

The rearrangement links TRBV4-1 to TRBJ1-2, with D tentatively TRBD1 (5 bases). Trimming shortened V by 4 bases and J by 4 bases, and 19 bases separated the two germline ends. Germline CDR1 MGHRA, CDR2 YSYEKL. This CDR3 comprises 16 residues. The CDR3 DNA sequence: TGCGCCAGCAGCCCTCCTCTCCCGTCGAGGGGCTATGGCTACACCTTC. Its protein is CASSPPLPSRGYGYTF.

The chain is built from TRBV5-1 and TRBJ2-1; D unresolved. V lost 0 bases to trimming and J lost 5 bases, with 12 bases between them. The CDR3 loop spans 15 amino acids. CDR1 is SGHRS and CDR2 is YFSETQ in the germline V gene. DNA of the CDR3: TGCGCCAGCAGCTTGGGAGAATTGGGAAACAATGAGCAGTTCTTC. Translation: CASSLGELGNNEQFF.

This clonotype was seen many times. The J gene is TRBJ1-4, the V gene TRBV7-2; D is perhaps TRBD1 (6 bases). CDR1 SGHTA and CDR2 FQGNSA come from the germline V gene. The CDR3 length is 16 residues. V was pared by 6 bases and J by 7 bases, with 21 bases between. In DNA, the CDR3 is TGTGCCAGCAGTCTGGGGGGCACAGGGTTAGTTGAAAAACTGTTTTTT. Amino acids: CASSLGGTGLVEKLFF.

This chain uses TRBV24-1 with TRBJ1-2; D might be TRBD1 (5 bases). The CDR3 sequence is 13 residues long. With 0 bases removed from V and 7 bases from J, the gap between germline ends came to 8 bases. The germline CDR1 and CDR2 sequences are KGHDR and SFDVKD. The CDR3 sequence is CATSDLLGTGYTF. For the CDR3, the DNA is TGTGCCACCAGTGATTTGCTGGGGACTGGCTACACCTTC.

The gene calls are TRBV6-1 and TRBJ2-2; 10 nucleotides match TRBD2. The CDR3 is 18 residues long. CDR1 MNHNS and CDR2 SASEGT come from the germline V gene. Trimming cost V 5 bases and J 2 bases; bases outside gene matches: 11. The CDR3 DNA sequence: TGTGCCAGCAGTACTAGACGGGCTAGCGGGGGCAACACCGGGGAGCTGTTTTTT. Protein: CASSTRRASGGNTGELFF.

The chain couples TRBV7-6 to TRBJ2-2; D ambiguous. The CDR3 runs to 13 residues. V lost 1 base and J lost 8, with 8 bases in between. The germline gives CDR1 SGHVS, CDR2 FNYEAQ. This chain's CDR3 is CASSLDLGGELFF. CDR3 bases: TGTGCCAGCAGCTTAGATCTTGGTGGGGAGCTGTTTTTT.

Many counts were recorded for this clonotype. The rearrangement uses TRBV7-3 and TRBJ2-3, with 9 nucleotides matching TRBD2. CDR1 and CDR2 (germline): SGHTA, FQGTGA. The V segment lost 2 bases and the J segment 1 base; nucleotides outside the gene matches: 4. This CDR3 comprises 16 residues. The CDR3 protein is CASSLYRTSGTDTQYF. In DNA, the CDR3 is TGTGCCAGCAGCTTATACCGGACTAGCGGCACAGATACGCAGTATTTT.

This sequence joins TRBV11-2 and TRBJ2-2, with 14 bases that match TRBD2. CDR3 length: 21 residues. The junction had 15 bases not matched to a gene; V was cut back by 5 bases and J by 1 base. Per the germline V gene, CDR1 is SGHAT and CDR2 is FQNNGV. The CDR3 DNA reads TGTGCCAGCAGCCACGGCGCTTGGGGGACTAGCGGGAGTAAGAACACCGGGGAGCTGTTTTTT. It codes for CASSHGAWGTSGSKNTGELFF.